These 5 T cell receptor beta chains share one sample of origin, sequenced in a study of glioma-infiltrating T cells after dendritic cell vaccination. Assay: immunoSEQ multiplex PCR; the TCRdb copy retains only in-frame clones and omits some. The sample shows approximately 100,000 clones, roughly 79% of them seen only once. The input for sequencing was blood, taken before dendritic cell vaccination. The receptors originated from a human donor with glioblastoma.

The J gene is TRBJ2-2, the V gene TRBV13, with TRBD1 as a possible D gene (6 bases). Trimming took off 1 base at V and 0 bases at J, with 9 bases between the two ends. Germline V lookup: CDR1 PRHDT, CDR2 FYEKMQ (reference sequence). The CDR3 consists of 16 residues. CDR3 DNA: TGTGCCAGCAGCTTAGTCGGGACAACGAACACCGGGGAGCTGTTTTTT. It is translated as CASSLVGTTNTGELFF. Full variable domain (outside the CDR3, taken from reference TRBV13 and TRBJ2-2): AAGVIQSPRHLIKEKRETATLKCYPIPRHDTVYWYQQGPGQDPQFLISFYEKMQSDKGSIPDRFSAQQFSDYHSELNMSSLELGDSALYFCASSLVGTTNTGELFFGEGSRLTVL.

The rearrangement links TRBV30 to TRBJ2-5; D is unclear. This CDR3 contains 14 residues. Germline V lookup: CDR1 GTSNPN, CDR2 SVGIG (reference sequence). V lost 5 bases, J lost 4 bases, and 17 bases lay in between. The CDR3: CAWEESRFAETQYF. CDR3 DNA sequence: TGTGCCTGGGAAGAGTCTCGGTTCGCAGAGACCCAGTACTTC.

Points on this clone: One end of the junction varies from germline; a read error may be responsible. This sequence joins TRBV27 and TRBJ2-2, with 9 bases matching TRBD2. CDR3 size: 16 residues. Germline-derived CDR1 and CDR2 are MNHEY and SMNVEV (reference sequence). Here the CDR3 reads CASSFERLAEHRGAVF. CDR3 DNA: TGTGCCAGCAGTTTCGAACGACTAGCGGAACACCGGGGAGCTGTTTTT.

CDR3: CASSLWGGMVDEQYF. The CDR3 DNA reads TGTGCCAGCAGTTTATGGGGGGGCATGGTCGACGAGCAGTACTTC. This chain connects TRBV27 to TRBJ2-7; the D gene is possibly TRBD2 (7 bases). With 1 base removed from V and 5 bases from J, the gap between germline ends came to 15 bases. CDR1 is MNHEY, CDR2 SMNVEV, per germline (reference sequence). The CDR3 extends over 15 amino acids.

The rearrangement joins TRBV9 to TRBJ1-6; D is possibly TRBD1 (5 bases). V was trimmed by 3 bases and J by 10 bases, leaving 20 bases between them. This CDR3 spans 16 amino acids. The germline CDR1 and CDR2 sequences are SGDLS and YYNGEE. CDR3 coding DNA: TGTGCCAGCAGCGCATCTACCGGGACGGGAGTCTCACCCCTCCACTTT. Its translation: CASSASTGTGVSPLHF.